Shown below are 4 T cell receptor beta chains from a single sample sequenced in a study of shared clonotypes between healthy human individuals (dated by TCRdb to 2018 to 2020). Libraries were constructed by the immunoSEQ multiplex PCR assay. Imported from immuneACCESS, the table was reduced by TCRdb to in-frame sequences with V and J called. These copies leave out some clones; in studies compared against another copy, an unresolved V gene accounts for under half, and the cause of the remainder is not known. The sample yields about 1.5 million clones; approximately 97% were counted once. The ten largest make up 0.95% to 1.5% of the sample. The specimen was naive CD4+ T cells sorted from blood. In the paper's terms, the cell subset or site label means: CD45RA+ positively selected. The origin of the receptors is a young man in good health.

The chain combines TRBV27 with TRBJ2-2; TRBD2 matches 11 bases. The J segment lost 4 bases and the V segment lost 3 bases, leaving 4 bases of the junction unmatched. Germline values: CDR1 MNHEY, CDR2 SMNVEV (reference sequence). This CDR3 has 16 amino acids. The chain's CDR3 is CASSFSGRASTGELFF. Here the CDR3 DNA reads TGTGCCAGCAGTTTTAGCGGGAGGGCCTCCACCGGGGAGCTGTTTTTT.

This chain links TRBV5-4 with TRBJ1-1; TRBD1 agrees at 10 bases. This CDR3 has 15 amino acids. From germline, CDR1 is SGHNT and CDR2 YYREEE (reference sequence). Germline trimming cut 2 bases from V and 5 bases from J; bases unmatched to any gene: 6. The CDR3, as DNA: TGTGCCAGCAGCTTTGGCGGACAGGGGGGTACTGAAGCTTTCTTT. Amino acids: CASSFGGQGGTEAFF.

V and J are TRBV28 and TRBJ2-7, with TRBD2 matching 8 bases. Germline CDR1 and CDR2: MDHEN and SYDVKM. The CDR3 consists of 14 residues. The V gene end was trimmed by 2 bases and the J gene end by 5 bases; junction bases not matched to a gene: 5. This CDR3 reads CASSLRGRNDEQYF. As DNA, the CDR3 is TGTGCCAGCAGTTTACGCGGGAGGAACGACGAGCAGTACTTC.

In this sample, this clone turned up once. The chain uses TRBV18 and TRBJ2-7; TRBD1 matches at 8 bases. V dropped 3 bases and J dropped 6; count of bases not matched to a gene: 4. From germline, CDR1 is KGHSH and CDR2 LQKENI. CDR3 size: 13 residues. The CDR3 is CASSPQTGVEQYF. The CDR3, as DNA: TGTGCCAGCTCACCTCAGACAGGGGTCGAGCAGTACTTC.